The next 21 T cell receptor beta chains were all read from a single sample in a study of blood T cells in healthy people across ages. Sample-barcoded 5' priming and a J-beta primer mix drove a second PCR of roughly 6 to 12 cycles. TCRdb ran MiXCR on the 5' RACE reads and lists one entry per CDR3 protein. The sample yields roughly 2 million distinct CDR3 sequences, around 48% seen once. The sample taken for sequencing was blood. Receptors originate from a woman in her 40s in good health.

The chain recombines TRBV5-1 with TRBJ1-5; 7 bases match TRBD1. CDR1 is SGHRS, CDR2 YFSETQ, per germline. J gave up 5 bases and V 9 bases, and 11 bases lay outside the gene matches. This CDR3 is 14 amino acids long. The CDR3 spells CATFYRGRHQPQHF. The CDR3 coding sequence is TGCGCCACCTTTTACAGGGGACGGCATCAGCCCCAGCATTTT. Variable domain in full (rest from reference TRBV5-1 and TRBJ1-5): KAGVTQTPRYLIKTRGQQVTLSCSPISGHRSVSWYQQTPGQGLQFLFEYFSETQRNKGNFPGRFSGRQFSNSRSEMNVSTLELGDSALYLCATFYRGRHQPQHFGDGTRLSIL.

The gene calls are TRBV20-1 and TRBJ2-1; D tentatively reads TRBD1 or TRBD2 (5 bases each). Germline CDR1 is DFQATT and CDR2 is SNEGSKA (reference sequence). Trimming cost V 5 bases and J 5 bases, with 16 bases left between them. This CDR3 has 14 residues. The CDR3 sequence is CSAPDPGPNNEQFF. CDR3 DNA sequence: TGCAGTGCTCCCGACCCGGGGCCAAACAATGAGCAGTTCTTC.

This clonotype was seen more than once but under ten times. Germline and junction disagree at one end, which may indicate a read error. The chain combines TRBV4-3 with TRBJ1-1; D is ambiguous. The CDR3 runs to 13 residues. Per the germline V gene, CDR1 is LGHNA and CDR2 is YSLEER. The CDR3 sequence: CASRQEGDTEAFF. In DNA form, the CDR3 reads TGCGCCAGCAGGCAAGAGGGTGACACTGAAGCTTTCTTT.

The chain joins TRBV5-6 to TRBJ1-2, with TRBD1 identical over 9 bases. CDR3 size: 15 residues. V shed 3 bases and J 4 bases; nucleotides not matched to a gene: 7. Germline assignment: CDR1 SGHDT and CDR2 YYEEEE. The CDR3 region is CASSWASTGGYGYTF. The CDR3 DNA reads TGTGCCAGCAGCTGGGCCTCGACAGGGGGCTATGGCTACACCTTC. Variable domain in full (rest from reference TRBV5-6 and TRBJ1-2): DAGVTQSPTHLIKTRGQQVTLRCSPKSGHDTVSWYQQALGQGPQFIFQYYEEEERQRGNFPDRFSGHQFPNYSSELNVNALLLGDSALYLCASSWASTGGYGYTFGSGTRLTVV.

This clonotype was picked up one time. The genes are TRBV7-3 and TRBJ2-2, with no clear D. Germline values: CDR1 SGHTA, CDR2 FQGTGA. The CDR3 consists of 14 residues. Trimming pared 4 bases from V and 6 bases from J, leaving 12 bases between. The CDR3 here is CASSSPRIPGELFF. The CDR3 DNA sequence: TGTGCCAGCAGCTCCCCACGGATTCCCGGGGAGCTGTTTTTT.

The chain carries TRBV6-1 and TRBJ1-2; TRBD1 agrees at 9 bases. V lost 6 bases to trimming and J lost 7 bases; unmatched junction nucleotides: 6. The CDR3 is 13 amino acids. Germline V lookup: CDR1 MNHNS, CDR2 SASEGT. The CDR3 nucleotides are TGTGCCAGCAGAGAACAGGGGGCGTGTGGCTACACCTTC. It is translated as CASREQGACGYTF.

This chain connects TRBV2 to TRBJ2-7; 11 nucleotides line up with TRBD1. V was clipped by 7 bases and J by 6 bases; unmatched bases: 5. The CDR3 covers 13 residues. Germline V gives CDR1 SNHLY, CDR2 FYNNEI. The chain's CDR3 is CASNRDRGSEQYF. CDR3 sequence (DNA): TGTGCCAGCAACAGGGACAGGGGGTCCGAGCAGTACTTC.

This chain links TRBV19 with TRBJ1-5; D possibly corresponds to TRBD1 (5 bases). The CDR3 sequence is 14 residues long. Per the germline V gene, CDR1 is LNHDA and CDR2 is SQIVND (reference sequence). V was cut by 9 bases and J by 3 bases, with 15 bases left in between. The CDR3 here is CASSTQGINQPQHF. CDR3 DNA: TGTGCCAGCTCGACTCAGGGTATCAATCAGCCCCAGCATTTT.

The V call is TRBV9, the J call TRBJ2-5; D may be TRBD2 (7 bases). This CDR3 comprises 12 residues. Trimming removed 2 bases from V and 9 bases from J, with 11 bases in between. Germline V gives CDR1 SGDLS, CDR2 YYNGEE. The CDR3 DNA follows: TGTGCCAGCAGCGTTCCCGGGGGGCCCCAGTACTTC. Translating it yields CASSVPGGPQYF. The whole variable domain, filled in from reference TRBV9 and TRBJ2-5, reads DSGVTQTPKHLITATGQRVTLRCSPRSGDLSVYWYQQSLDQGLQFLIQYYNGEERAKGNILERFSAQQFPDLHSELNLSSLELGDSALYFCASSVPGGPQYFGPGTRLLVL.

The V gene is TRBV10-3, the J gene TRBJ2-7; weak D call: TRBD2 (6 bases). CDR1 ENHRY and CDR2 SYGVKD come from the germline V gene. Between the trimmed V and J ends, which lost 10 bases and 7 bases, there was a span of 20 bases. This CDR3 has 13 residues. The CDR3 coding sequence is TGTGCCACCTCGGGACTGAACTACAATGAGCAGTACTTC. Amino acids: CATSGLNYNEQYF.

The CDR3 loop is CASSDHRRGGSDEQYF. CDR3 sequence (DNA): TGTGCCAGCAGTGATCATCGTCGGGGGGGTTCGGATGAGCAGTACTTC. J is TRBJ2-5 and V is TRBV2; 8 bases are a match to TRBD2. Germline values: CDR1 SNHLY, CDR2 FYNNEI. Trimming removed 3 bases from V and 11 bases from J; junction bases left unmatched: 17. The length of the CDR3 is 16 residues.

The chain joins TRBV14 to TRBJ2-3; 15 nucleotides align to TRBD2. In germline, CDR1 is SGHDN, CDR2 FVKESK. J gave up 1 base and V 4 bases, and 6 bases lay outside the gene matches. This CDR3 comprises 18 residues. In DNA, the CDR3 is TGTGCCAGCAGCCCGGGACTAGCGGGGGGCGGTCGCACAGATACGCAGTATTTT. Translating gives CASSPGLAGGGRTDTQYF.

This clonotype was observed many times. The chain carries TRBV27 and TRBJ2-1, with D unclear. Germline CDR1 MNHEY, CDR2 SMNVEV (reference sequence). The length of the CDR3 is 15 residues. Between the trimmed V and J ends, which lost 4 bases and 3 bases, there was a span of 13 bases. The CDR3 sequence is CASSSTTRLYNEQFF. DNA for the CDR3: TGTGCCAGCAGTTCCACCACACGGCTCTACAATGAGCAGTTCTTC.

This clonotype was observed a few times. The V and J genes are TRBV29-1 and TRBJ2-3; a possible D gene is TRBD2 (5 bases). This CDR3 is built from 12 residues. Germline V CDR1 and CDR2: SQVTM, ANQGSEA. V lost 7 bases, J lost 5 bases, and 13 bases lay in between. The CDR3 loop reads CSGSGRGDTQYF. The DNA of the CDR3 is TGCAGCGGGTCAGGACGGGGAGATACGCAGTATTTT.

In its sample, this clonotype was seen many times. J is TRBJ2-1 and V is TRBV4-1, with D possibly matching TRBD1 (6 bases). There are 17 residues in the CDR3. The V gene lost 3 bases and the J gene lost 0 bases, with 15 bases spanning the gap. Germline loops: CDR1 MGHRA, CDR2 YSYEKL. DNA of the CDR3: TGCGCCAGCAGCCAGGACCGGAAGGGACACTCCTACAATGAGCAGTTCTTC. It translates to CASSQDRKGHSYNEQFF.

This clonotype was counted between two and nine times. The rearrangement links TRBV12-3 or TRBV12-4 to TRBJ2-7, with D maybe TRBD1 (5 bases). Trimming took 1 base from V and 1 from J, leaving 14 bases between them. The CDR3 has 16 amino acids. CDR3 nucleotide sequence: TGTGCCAGCAGTTTAGTTTTCGTGACAGAGTCCTACGAGCAGTACTTC. Its protein product is CASSLVFVTESYEQYF.

The chain carries TRBV20-1 and TRBJ1-2; a weak D match, TRBD1 (6 bases). With 7 bases removed from V and 8 bases from J, the gap between germline ends came to 14 bases. The CDR3 is made up of 11 amino acids. CDR1 and CDR2 from the germline V gene are DFQATT and SNEGSKA (reference sequence). The CDR3 nucleotides are TGCAGTGTCAGGGGATTGGGGGGCTACACCTTC. Protein: CSVRGLGGYTF.

This chain links TRBV5-8 with TRBJ2-7; 7 bases agree with TRBD1. The V segment lost 1 base and the J segment 2 bases; nucleotides outside the gene matches: 6. Germline-derived CDR1 and CDR2 are SGHTS and YDEGEE. The CDR3 runs 15 residues. The CDR3 DNA is TGTGCCAGCAGCTTGACGACAGGGTCTGCCTACGAGCAGTACTTC. This encodes CASSLTTGSAYEQYF.

This clonotype was seen a handful of times. The CDR3 DNA is TGTGCCAGCAGTTACGGGGGAGATACTGATCAGCCCCAGCATTTT. This sequence encodes CASSYGGDTDQPQHF. The chain links TRBV6-6 to TRBJ1-5; D is perhaps TRBD1 (5 bases). There are 15 residues in the CDR3. Germline V gene lookup returns CDR1 MNHNY and CDR2 SVGAGI (reference sequence). Trimming removed 2 bases from V and 5 bases from J, with 13 bases in between.

The chain is built from TRBV27 and TRBJ2-3; D gene uncertain. Trimming took off 7 bases at V and 2 bases at J, with 10 bases between the two ends. Germline CDR1 is MNHEY and CDR2 is SMNVEV (reference sequence). The CDR3 has 13 residues. This CDR3 reads CASTNILTDTQYF. As DNA, the CDR3 is TGTGCCAGCACCAACATCCTCACAGATACGCAGTATTTT.

V is TRBV2 and J is TRBJ2-7; the match to TRBD1 covers 9 bases. This CDR3 has 17 amino acids. Germline assignment: CDR1 SNHLY and CDR2 FYNNEI. V shed 1 base, J shed 0 bases, and the junction held 7 bases outside the gene matches. In DNA form, the CDR3 reads TGTGCCAGCAGTGAAGTAGGGGGACAGGGAAGCTCCTACGAGCAGTACTTC. Its translation is CASSEVGGQGSSYEQYF.